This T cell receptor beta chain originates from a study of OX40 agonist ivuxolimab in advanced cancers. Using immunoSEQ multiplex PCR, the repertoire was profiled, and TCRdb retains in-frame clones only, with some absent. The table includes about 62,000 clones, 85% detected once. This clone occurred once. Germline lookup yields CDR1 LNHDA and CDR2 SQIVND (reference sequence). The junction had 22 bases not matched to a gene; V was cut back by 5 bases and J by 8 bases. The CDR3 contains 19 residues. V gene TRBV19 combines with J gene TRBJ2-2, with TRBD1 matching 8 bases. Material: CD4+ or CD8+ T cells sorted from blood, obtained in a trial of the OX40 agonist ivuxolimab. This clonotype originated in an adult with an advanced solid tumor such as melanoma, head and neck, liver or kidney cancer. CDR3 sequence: CASSARVAGQGARSGELFF. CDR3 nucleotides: TGTGCCAGTAGTGCCCGGGTAGCCGGTCAGGGGGCGCGTTCTGGGGAGCTGTTTTTT.